This section outlines one T cell receptor (beta chain) sequence together with its context. The record originates from a study of neoadjuvant nivolumab and ipilimumab in lung cancer. Across the whole study: The combination arm added day-1 ipilimumab 1 mg/kg to nivolumab 3 mg/kg on days 1, 15, 29.

Germline V gene sequence: CDR1 KGHSH, CDR2 LQKENI. The V end was cut by 3 bases, the J end by 8 bases, with 19 bases between. The CDR3 sequence is 15 residues long. Here immunoSEQ multiplex PCR was the method, and the copy in TCRdb shows in-frame clones only, minus some. The sample has about 30,000 clones, 76% seen once; the top ten hold 15% to 20%. This sample comprised tumor tissue, obtained after neoadjuvant nivolumab, alone or with ipilimumab, at or shortly before surgery. The TCR sequence derives from an adult with non-small cell lung cancer. This chain joins TRBV18 and TRBJ1-2, with D unclear. The CDR3 region has the DNA TGTGCCAGCTCACCGTCCGGCACCTCCCACCACGGCTACACCTTC. This sequence encodes CASSPSGTSHHGYTF.